This entry concerns a single T cell receptor (beta chain). TCR alpha and TCR beta cDNA libraries carrying sample barcodes and UMIs came from 5'RACE with constant-segment primers. Using its own MiXCR run on the 5' RACE reads, TCRdb lists one record per CDR3 protein. In the table there are roughly 600,000 distinct CDR3 sequences, about a sixth of which are singletons. The record originates from a study of T-cell memory formation after mild COVID-19. The germline V gene has CDR1 SEHNR and CDR2 FQNEAQ (reference sequence). The length of the CDR3 is 12 residues. The V gene lost 5 bases and the J gene lost 5 bases, with 10 bases spanning the gap.

Sequencing was carried out using PBMCs or a T cell subset sorted from them (not recorded which). The clonotype comes from an adult woman who had mild COVID-19 (a few samples of this study predate the infection). Cell type and time point are not known. The chain couples TRBV7-9 to TRBJ2-7; D unclear. The CDR3 DNA sequence: TGTGCCAGCAGCGATTATAGGGACGAGCAGTACTTC. As protein: CASSDYRDEQYF.